This TCR beta chain was identified during a study of technical replicates of blood from four donors. Profiling relied on immunoSEQ multiplex PCR, and the TCRdb table lists in-frame clones only, not all of them. The sample lists around 95,000 clones; approximately 93% were seen once. CDR3 length: 16 amino acids. The V gene end was trimmed by 8 bases and the J gene end by 4 bases; junction bases not matched to a gene: 12. Germline V gene sequence: CDR1 MDHEN, CDR2 SYDVKM. This TCR was recovered from a human donor in good health. The sample was T cells isolated from PBMCs. The chain couples TRBV28 to TRBJ2-1; 9 nucleotides match TRBD2. The CDR3 sequence is CASARLAEQRYNEQFF. DNA for the CDR3: TGTGCCAGCGCCCGACTAGCGGAACAGCGTTACAATGAGCAGTTCTTC.